The TCR beta chain described here comes from a study of blood T cell repertoires in COVID-19. Whole-study context: COVID-19 samples, acute and convalescent, were from the United States, Italy and Spain. The analysed material was cDNA or gDNA that came from T cells, B-cell-depleted T cells, or PBMCs.

Germline loops: CDR1 SGDLS, CDR2 YYNGEE. J was trimmed by 7 bases and V by 0 bases; bases with no gene match: 4. This CDR3 has 14 amino acids. In the original processing: Reference gene primer amplification in the assay estimated nucleated cell counts. Produced via immunoSEQ multiplex PCR; TCRdb's table is partial and in-frame only. That table gives V, J and clone size, and the DNA gave D and trimming. In the table there are some 80,000 clones, about 86% of which are singletons. The specimen sequenced was peripheral blood. The receptor's source is an older man with acute or convalescent COVID-19. This chain links TRBV9 with TRBJ2-7, with 10 bases fitting TRBD2. In DNA form, the CDR3 reads TGTGCCAGCAGCGTAGGGCTAGCGGGAGCAGAGCAGTACTTC. Residues: CASSVGLAGAEQYF.